A single sample gave rise to the 4 T cell receptor beta chains below, sequenced in a study of blood T cell repertoires in COVID-19. Data came from immunoSEQ multiplex PCR; TCRdb stores just in-frame clones and leaves some out. The sample consists of 130,000 to 150,000 clones, 85% to 90% of them appearing once. Sequencing was carried out using peripheral blood. These receptors came from a man over 45 who had recovered from COVID-19.

This clone was seen a single time. The chain uses TRBV30 and TRBJ1-6, with D tentatively TRBD1 (6 bases). From germline, CDR1 is GTSNPN and CDR2 SVGIG (reference sequence). Trimming removed 2 bases from V and 13 bases from J, with 15 bases in between. The CDR3 has 13 residues. The CDR3 here is CAWSLGGTRPLHF. The CDR3 DNA is TGTGCCTGGAGTTTGGGAGGGACAAGGCCCCTCCACTTT.

This clone was seen a single time. The chain couples TRBV5-6 to TRBJ2-4; D is perhaps TRBD2 (6 bases). V was shortened by 0 bases and J by 9 bases, with 10 bases between the two germline ends. Germline lookup yields CDR1 SGHDT and CDR2 YYEEEE. CDR3 size: 13 residues. CDR3 bases: TGTGCCAGCAGCTTGGGGCGGGATGGCATTCAGTACTTC. Its translation: CASSLGRDGIQYF.

The chain has TRBV5-6 and TRBJ1-1; D is unresolved. The CDR3 contains 13 residues. Germline loops: CDR1 SGHDT, CDR2 YYEEEE. Deletions cut 4 bases from V and 7 bases from J, with 14 bases between. CDR3 loop: CASSPGVYGEAFF. The DNA of the CDR3 is TGTGCCAGCAGCCCGGGAGTCTACGGTGAAGCTTTCTTT. Supplemented by reference TRBV5-6 and TRBJ1-1, the full variable domain reads DAGVTQSPTHLIKTRGQQVTLRCSPKSGHDTVSWYQQALGQGPQFIFQYYEEEERQRGNFPDRFSGHQFPNYSSELNVNALLLGDSALYLCASSPGVYGEAFFGQGTRLTVV.

This chain joins TRBV5-4 and TRBJ1-2; TRBD1 aligns across 9 bases. The CDR3 covers 18 residues. Germline V gene lookup returns CDR1 SGHNT and CDR2 YYREEE (reference sequence). V was pared by 3 bases and J by 1 base, with 13 bases of the junction left unmatched. CDR3: CASSSTTPGQGNNYGYTF. The CDR3 DNA reads TGTGCCAGCAGCTCGACAACCCCGGGACAGGGAAATAACTATGGCTACACCTTC. The variable domain in full, with the rest retrieved from reference TRBV5-4 and TRBJ1-2, is ETGVTQSPTHLIKTRGQQVTLRCSSQSGHNTVSWYQQALGQGPQFIFQYYREEENGRGNFPPRFSGLQFPNYSSELNVNALELDDSALYLCASSSTTPGQGNNYGYTFGSGTRLTVV.